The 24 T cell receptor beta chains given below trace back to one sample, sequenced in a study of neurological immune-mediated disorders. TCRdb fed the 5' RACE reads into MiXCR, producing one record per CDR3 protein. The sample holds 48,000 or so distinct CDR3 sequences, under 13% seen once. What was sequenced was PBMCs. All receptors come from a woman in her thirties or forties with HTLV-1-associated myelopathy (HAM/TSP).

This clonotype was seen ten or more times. CDR3 sequence (DNA): TGTGCCAGCAATAAAGGGATTGAGACCCAGTACTTC. It codes for CASNKGIETQYF. The chain combines TRBV12-3 or TRBV12-4 with TRBJ2-5; no reliable D call. Trimming shortened V by 7 bases and J by 5 bases, and 11 bases separated the two germline ends. The CDR3 length is 12 residues.

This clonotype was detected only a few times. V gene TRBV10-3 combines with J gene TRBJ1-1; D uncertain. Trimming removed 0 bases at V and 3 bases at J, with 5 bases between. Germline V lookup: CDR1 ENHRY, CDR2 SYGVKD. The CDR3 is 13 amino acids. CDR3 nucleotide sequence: TGTGCCATCAGTGAGTCGACACACACTGAAGCTTTCTTT. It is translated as CAISESTHTEAFF.

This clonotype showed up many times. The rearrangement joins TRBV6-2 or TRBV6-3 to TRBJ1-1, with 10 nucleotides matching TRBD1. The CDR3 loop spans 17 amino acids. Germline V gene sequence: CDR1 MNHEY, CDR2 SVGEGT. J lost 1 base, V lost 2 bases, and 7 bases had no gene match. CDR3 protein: CASSYPEDRGPNTEAFF. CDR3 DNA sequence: TGTGCCAGCAGTTACCCGGAAGACAGGGGGCCGAACACTGAAGCTTTCTTT.

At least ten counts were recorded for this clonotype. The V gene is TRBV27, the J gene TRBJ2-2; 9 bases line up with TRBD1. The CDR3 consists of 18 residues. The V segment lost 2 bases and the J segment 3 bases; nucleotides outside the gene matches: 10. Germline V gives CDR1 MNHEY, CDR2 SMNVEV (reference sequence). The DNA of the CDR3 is TGTGCCAGCAGTTTACGAAACTTGGGACAGGGTCACACCGGGGAGCTGTTTTTT. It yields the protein CASSLRNLGQGHTGELFF.

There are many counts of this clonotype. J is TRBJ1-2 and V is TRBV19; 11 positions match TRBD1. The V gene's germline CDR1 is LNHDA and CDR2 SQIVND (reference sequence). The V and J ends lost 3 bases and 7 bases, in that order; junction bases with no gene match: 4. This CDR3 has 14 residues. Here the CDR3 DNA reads TGTGCCAGTAGTATGGACAGGGGGCCGAGTGGCTACACCTTC. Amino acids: CASSMDRGPSGYTF.

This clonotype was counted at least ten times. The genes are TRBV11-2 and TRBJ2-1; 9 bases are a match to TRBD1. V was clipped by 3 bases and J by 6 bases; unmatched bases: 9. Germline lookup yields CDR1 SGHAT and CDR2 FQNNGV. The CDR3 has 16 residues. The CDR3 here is CASSFYGTGMVNEQFF. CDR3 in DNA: TGTGCCAGCAGCTTCTACGGGACAGGGATGGTCAATGAGCAGTTCTTC.

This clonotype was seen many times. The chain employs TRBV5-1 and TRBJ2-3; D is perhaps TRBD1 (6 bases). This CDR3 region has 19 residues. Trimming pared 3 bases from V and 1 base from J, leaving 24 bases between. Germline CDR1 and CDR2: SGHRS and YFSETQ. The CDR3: CASSWAGVPATAGTDTQYF. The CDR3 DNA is TGCGCCAGCAGCTGGGCAGGGGTCCCCGCGACCGCGGGCACAGATACGCAGTATTTT.

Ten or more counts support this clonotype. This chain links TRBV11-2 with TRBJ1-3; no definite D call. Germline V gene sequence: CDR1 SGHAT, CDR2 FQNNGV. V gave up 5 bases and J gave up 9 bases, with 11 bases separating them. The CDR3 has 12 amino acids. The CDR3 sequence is CASSPPGVTIYF. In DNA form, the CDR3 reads TGTGCCAGCAGCCCACCTGGGGTCACCATATATTTT.

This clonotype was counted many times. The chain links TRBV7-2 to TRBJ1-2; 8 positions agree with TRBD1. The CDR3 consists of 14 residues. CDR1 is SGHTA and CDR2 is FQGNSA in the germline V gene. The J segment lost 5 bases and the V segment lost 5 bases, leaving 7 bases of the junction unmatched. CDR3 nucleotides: TGTGCCAGCAGCCCCGGACAGGGAGAATATGGCTACACCTTC. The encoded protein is CASSPGQGEYGYTF.

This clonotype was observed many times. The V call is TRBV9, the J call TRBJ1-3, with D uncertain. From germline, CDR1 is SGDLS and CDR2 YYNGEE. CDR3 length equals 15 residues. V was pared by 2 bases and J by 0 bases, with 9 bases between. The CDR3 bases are TGTGCCAGCAGCGTCGAGTGGGGCTCTGGAAACACCATATATTTT. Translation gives CASSVEWGSGNTIYF.

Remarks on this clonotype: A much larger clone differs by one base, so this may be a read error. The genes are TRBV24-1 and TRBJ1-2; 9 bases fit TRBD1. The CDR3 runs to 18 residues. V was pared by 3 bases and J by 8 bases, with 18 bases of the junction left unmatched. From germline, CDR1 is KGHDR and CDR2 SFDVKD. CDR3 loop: CATSDQAYRTGVTGGYTF. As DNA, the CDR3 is TGTGCCACCAGTGATCAGGCCTACAGGACAGGGGTTACTGGCGGCTACACCTTC.

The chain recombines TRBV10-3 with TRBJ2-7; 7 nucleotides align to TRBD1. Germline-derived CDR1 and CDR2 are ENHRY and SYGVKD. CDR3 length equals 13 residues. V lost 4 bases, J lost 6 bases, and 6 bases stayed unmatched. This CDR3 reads CAISGTGLGEQYF. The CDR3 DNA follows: TGTGCCATCAGTGGGACAGGTCTCGGCGAGCAGTACTTC.

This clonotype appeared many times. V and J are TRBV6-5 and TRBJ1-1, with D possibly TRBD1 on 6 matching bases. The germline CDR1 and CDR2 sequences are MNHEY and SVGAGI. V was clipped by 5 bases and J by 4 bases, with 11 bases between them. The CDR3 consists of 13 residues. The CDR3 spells CASSPGTPTEAFF. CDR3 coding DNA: TGTGCCAGCAGTCCCGGGACACCCACTGAAGCTTTCTTT.

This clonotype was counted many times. The CDR3 reads CAISATTSGLRVETQYF. The CDR3 DNA reads TGTGCCATCAGCGCAACGACTAGCGGGCTTAGGGTAGAGACCCAGTACTTC. The chain recombines TRBV10-3 with TRBJ2-5; 10 nucleotides align to TRBD2. The V segment lost 6 bases and the J segment 4 bases; nucleotides outside the gene matches: 14. This CDR3 has 17 amino acids. The V gene's germline CDR1 is ENHRY and CDR2 SYGVKD.

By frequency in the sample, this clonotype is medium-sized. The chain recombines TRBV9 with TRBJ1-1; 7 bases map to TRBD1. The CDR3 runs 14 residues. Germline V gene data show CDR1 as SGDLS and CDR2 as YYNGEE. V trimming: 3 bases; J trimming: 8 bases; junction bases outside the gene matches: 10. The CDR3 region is CASSANDLGGEAFF. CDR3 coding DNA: TGTGCCAGCAGCGCAAACGACCTAGGGGGCGAAGCTTTCTTT.

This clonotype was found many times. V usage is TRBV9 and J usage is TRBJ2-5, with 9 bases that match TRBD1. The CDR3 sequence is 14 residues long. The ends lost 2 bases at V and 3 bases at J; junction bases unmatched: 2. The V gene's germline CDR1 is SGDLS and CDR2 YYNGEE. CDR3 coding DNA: TGTGCCAGCAGCGTTCGGACAGGGGAAGAGACCCAGTACTTC. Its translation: CASSVRTGEETQYF.

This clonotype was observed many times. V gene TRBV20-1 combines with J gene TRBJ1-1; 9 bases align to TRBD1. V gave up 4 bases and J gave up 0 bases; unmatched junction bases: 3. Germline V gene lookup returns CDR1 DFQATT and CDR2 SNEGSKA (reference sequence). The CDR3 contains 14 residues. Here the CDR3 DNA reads TGCAGTGCTAAGGACAGGGGATTGAACACTGAAGCTTTCTTT. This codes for CSAKDRGLNTEAFF.

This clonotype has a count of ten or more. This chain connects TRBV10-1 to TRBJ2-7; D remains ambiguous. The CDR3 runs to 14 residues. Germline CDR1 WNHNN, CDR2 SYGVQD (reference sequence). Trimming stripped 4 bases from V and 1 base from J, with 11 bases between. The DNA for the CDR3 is TGCGCCAGCAGTGCTGGTCCAGGTTCCTACGAGCAGTACTTC. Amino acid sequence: CASSAGPGSYEQYF.

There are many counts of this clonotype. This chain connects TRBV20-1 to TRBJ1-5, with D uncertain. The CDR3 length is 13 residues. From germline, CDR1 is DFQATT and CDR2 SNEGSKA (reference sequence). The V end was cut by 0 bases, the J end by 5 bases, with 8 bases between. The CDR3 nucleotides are TGCAGTGCTAGAGATCGCGAGTATCAGCCCCAGCATTTT. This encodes CSARDREYQPQHF.

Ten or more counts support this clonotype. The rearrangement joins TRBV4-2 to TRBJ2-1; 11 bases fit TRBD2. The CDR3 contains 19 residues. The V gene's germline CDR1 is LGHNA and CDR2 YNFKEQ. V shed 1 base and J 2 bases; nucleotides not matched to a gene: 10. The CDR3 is CASSQVLAGGLRPYNEQFF. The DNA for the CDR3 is TGTGCCAGCAGCCAAGTGTTAGCGGGGGGGCTAAGGCCCTACAATGAGCAGTTCTTC.

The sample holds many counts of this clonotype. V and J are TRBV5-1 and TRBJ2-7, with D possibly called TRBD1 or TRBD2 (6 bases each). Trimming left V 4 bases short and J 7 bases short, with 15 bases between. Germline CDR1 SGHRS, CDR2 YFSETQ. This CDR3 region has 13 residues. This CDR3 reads CASSVQGGTEQYF. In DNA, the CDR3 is TGCGCCAGCAGCGTACAAGGCGGGACAGAGCAGTACTTC.

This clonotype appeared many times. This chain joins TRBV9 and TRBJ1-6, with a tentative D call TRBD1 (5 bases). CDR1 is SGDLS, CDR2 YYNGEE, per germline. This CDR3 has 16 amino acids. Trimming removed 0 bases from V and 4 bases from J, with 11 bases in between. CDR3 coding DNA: TGTGCCAGCAGCGTAGATGAGGGGAGTTATAATTCACCCCTCCACTTT. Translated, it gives CASSVDEGSYNSPLHF.

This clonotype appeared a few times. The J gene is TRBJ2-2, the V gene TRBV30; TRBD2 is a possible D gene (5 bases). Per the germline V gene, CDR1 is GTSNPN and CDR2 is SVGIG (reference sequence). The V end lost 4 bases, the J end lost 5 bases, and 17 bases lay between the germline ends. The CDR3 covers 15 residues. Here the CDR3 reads CAWMGRRADTGELFF. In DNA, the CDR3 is TGTGCCTGGATGGGGAGACGCGCAGATACCGGGGAGCTGTTTTTT. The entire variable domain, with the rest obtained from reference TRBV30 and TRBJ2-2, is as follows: SQTIHQWPATLVQPVGSPLSLECTVEGTSNPNLYWYRQAAGRGLQLLFYSVGIGQISSEVPQNLSASRPQDRQFILSSKKLLLSDSGFYLCAWMGRRADTGELFFGEGSRLTVL.

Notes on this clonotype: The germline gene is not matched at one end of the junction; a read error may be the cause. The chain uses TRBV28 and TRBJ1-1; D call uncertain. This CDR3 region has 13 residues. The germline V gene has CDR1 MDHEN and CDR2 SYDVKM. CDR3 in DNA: TGTTCCAGCAGTTTGTCCAGCCGCGCTGAAGCTTTCTTT. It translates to CSSSLSSRAEAFF.